This T cell receptor beta chain was captured by sequencing in a study of cytomegalovirus exposure and HLA in healthy donors. Regarding the study as a whole: TCR beta chains numbering more than 150 were designated cytomegalovirus-associated.

PCR amplification relied on 60 Vbeta primers (plus 13 Jbeta primers). Libraries were prepared by immunoSEQ multiplex PCR; TCRdb keeps only in-frame clonotypes and omits some of them. The sample consists of 100,000 to 150,000 clones, 80% of them appearing once. V lost 2 bases to trimming and J lost 2 bases, with 7 bases between them. Germline values: CDR1 MNHEY, CDR2 SVGAGI. This CDR3 has 14 amino acids. Comment on this clone: Its antigen is as yet unknown.

This chain joins TRBV6-5 and TRBJ2-1; D is possibly TRBD1 (5 bases). The clonotype comes from a male donor in good health and CMV-seronegative. The sequenced material came from PBMCs. The CDR3, as DNA: TGTGCCAGCAGTTACAGGGGTGCCTACAATGAGCAGTTCTTC. This encodes CASSYRGAYNEQFF.